This T cell receptor beta chain was documented in a study of PD-1 blockade in classical Hodgkin lymphoma. On the study more broadly: Patients received nivolumab 3 mg/kg intravenously every 2 weeks. Study findings and constraints: What caused the repertoire differences, perhaps disease activity or prior therapy, remains undefined. Newly diagnosed patients were reported to start with lower TCR diversity than healthy donors. A significant rise in TCR diversity by C4D1 was seen for CD4+ but not CD8+ cells.

Produced via immunoSEQ multiplex PCR; TCRdb's table is partial and in-frame only. The table records some 64,000 clones, 80% to 90% of them present only once. There was relapse after autologous stem cell transplantation in every patient, and there was variation in brentuximab vedotin exposure. V was cut by 1 base and J by 5 bases, with 9 bases left in between. Per the germline V gene, CDR1 is MNHEY and CDR2 is SVGAGI. The CDR3 runs 15 residues. Notes on this clone: Its antigen is as yet unknown.

This material consisted of peripheral blood mononuclear cells (PBMCs), taken at baseline. The gene calls are TRBV6-5 and TRBJ1-6; D is undetermined. The sequence came from a human donor with classical Hodgkin lymphoma. CDR3 nucleotides: TGTGCCAGCAGTTACTGGGGATCCCATAATTCACCCCTCCACTTT. It translates to CASSYWGSHNSPLHF.